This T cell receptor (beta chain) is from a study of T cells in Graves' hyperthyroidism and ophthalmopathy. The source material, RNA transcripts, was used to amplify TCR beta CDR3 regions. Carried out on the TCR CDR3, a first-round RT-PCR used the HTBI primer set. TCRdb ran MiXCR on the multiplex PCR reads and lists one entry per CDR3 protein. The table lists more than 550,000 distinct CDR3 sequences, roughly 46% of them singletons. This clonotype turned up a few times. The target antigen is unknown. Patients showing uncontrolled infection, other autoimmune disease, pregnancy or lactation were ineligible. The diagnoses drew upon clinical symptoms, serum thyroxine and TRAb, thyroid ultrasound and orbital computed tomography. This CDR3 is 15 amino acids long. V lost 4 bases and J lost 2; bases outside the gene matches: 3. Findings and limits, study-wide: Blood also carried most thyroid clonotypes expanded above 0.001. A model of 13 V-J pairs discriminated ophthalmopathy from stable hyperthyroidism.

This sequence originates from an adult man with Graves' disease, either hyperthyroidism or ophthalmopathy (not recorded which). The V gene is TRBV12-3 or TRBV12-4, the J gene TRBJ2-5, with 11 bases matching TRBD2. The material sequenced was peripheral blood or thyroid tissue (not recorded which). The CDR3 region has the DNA TGTGCCAGCAGTTCTAGCGGGGGGCTTCAAGAGACCCAGTACTTC. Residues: CASSSSGGLQETQYF.